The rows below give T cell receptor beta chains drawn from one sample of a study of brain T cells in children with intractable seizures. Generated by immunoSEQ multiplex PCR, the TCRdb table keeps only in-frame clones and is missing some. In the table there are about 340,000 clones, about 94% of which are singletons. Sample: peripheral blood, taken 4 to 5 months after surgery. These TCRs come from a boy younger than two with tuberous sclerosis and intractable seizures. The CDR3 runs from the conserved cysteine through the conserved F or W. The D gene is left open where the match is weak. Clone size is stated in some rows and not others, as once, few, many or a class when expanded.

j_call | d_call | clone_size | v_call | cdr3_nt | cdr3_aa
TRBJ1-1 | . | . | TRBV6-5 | TGTGCCAGCAGCTTAAAACAAGTGGGGGGAACTGAAGCTTTCTTT | CASSLKQVGGTEAFF
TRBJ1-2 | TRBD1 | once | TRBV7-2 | TGTGCCAGCAGCTTGCCGAGACAGGGGGGATCCTATGGCTACACCTTC | CASSLPRQGGSYGYTF
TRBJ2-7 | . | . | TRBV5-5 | TGTGCCAGCAGCTTGGCCGGGCACCCGGGCTACGAGCAGTACTTC | CASSLAGHPGYEQYF
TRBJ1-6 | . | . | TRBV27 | TGTGCCAGCAGTGCCCTACAGGGTGTATGGTCACCCCTCCACTTT | CASSALQGVWSPLHF
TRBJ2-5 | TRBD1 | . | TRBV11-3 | TGTGCCAGCAGCCCTAGTGGCCCCTACAGGGGGCCGCAAGAGACCCAGTACTTC | CASSPSGPYRGPQETQYF
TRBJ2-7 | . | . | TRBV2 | TGTGCCAGCAGTGTAGGGGACATCTCAACCTACGAGCAGTACTTC | CASSVGDISTYEQYF
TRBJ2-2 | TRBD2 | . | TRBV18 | TGTGCCAGCTCACCTCCTGATGCGCGGGGGACCGGGGAGCTGTTTTTT | CASSPPDARGTGELFF
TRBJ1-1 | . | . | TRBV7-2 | TGTGCCAGCAGGAATCGCGGGGATAACACTGAAGCTTTCTTT | CASRNRGDNTEAFF
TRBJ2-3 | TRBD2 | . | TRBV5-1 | TGCGCCAGCAGCTTGGGGTCCGGGCGGGGGAATACGCAGTATTTT | CASSLGSGRGNTQYF
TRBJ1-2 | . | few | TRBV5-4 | TGTGCCAGCAGCTTGGACTGGGGTAATGGCTACACCTTC | CASSLDWGNGYTF
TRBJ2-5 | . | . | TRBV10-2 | TGCGCCAGCAGTGGAGGACTGGGATCGAGGGAGACCCAGTACTTC | CASSGGLGSRETQYF
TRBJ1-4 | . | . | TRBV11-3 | TGTGCCAGCAGTCGAGAGGGGACAAATGAAAAACTGTTTTTT | CASSREGTNEKLFF
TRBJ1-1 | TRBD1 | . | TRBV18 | TGTGCCAGCTCCCAAAGACAGGGACAGAACACTGAAGCTTTCTTT | CASSQRQGQNTEAFF
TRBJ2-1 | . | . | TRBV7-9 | TGTGCCAGCAGCTTAGCGAGTGATGAGCAGTTCTTC | CASSLASDEQFF
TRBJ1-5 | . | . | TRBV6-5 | TGTGCCAGCAGTTACTCAAGGGAAGGACAGCCCCAGCATTTT | CASSYSREGQPQHF
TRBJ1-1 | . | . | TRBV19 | TGTGCCAGTCGGGCGGGGGAGAGCACTGAAGCTTTCTTT | CASRAGESTEAFF
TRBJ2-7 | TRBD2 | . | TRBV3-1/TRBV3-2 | TGTGCCAGCAGCCAAGATTTGGGACTACCCTACGAGCAGTACTTC | CASSQDLGLPYEQYF
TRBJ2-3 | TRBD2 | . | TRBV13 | TGTGCCAGCAGCCCCCGGATGATATTAGCGGGGCATTCTAGCACAGATACGCAGTATTTT | CASSPRMILAGHSSTDTQYF
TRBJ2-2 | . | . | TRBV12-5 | TGTGCTAGTGGACCCACCGGGACTAGGGGGCTCCAAATATTGGTGAACACCGGGGAGCTGTTTTTT | CASGPTGTRGLQILVNTGELFF
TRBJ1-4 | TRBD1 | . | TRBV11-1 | TGTGCCAGCAGCTCGGCACCGGACAGGGGAAATGAAAAACTGTTTTTT | CASSSAPDRGNEKLFF
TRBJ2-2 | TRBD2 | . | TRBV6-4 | TGTGCCAGCAGTGACTCGGGCGGGGGGCCCCCCGGGGAGCTGTTTTTT | CASSDSGGGPPGELFF
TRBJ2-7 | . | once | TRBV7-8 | TGTGCCAGCAGCTTAGCGTTAGGACAGTTATACGAGCAGTACTTC | CASSLALGQLYEQYF
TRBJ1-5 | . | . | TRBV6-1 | TGTGCCAGCAGTGAGATGGGGATGGTTAAGGAGGGTCAGCCCCAGCATTTT | CASSEMGMVKEGQPQHF
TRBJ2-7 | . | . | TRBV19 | TGTGCCAGTAGTATAGATTCTCTCAATACCTACGAGCAGTACTTC | CASSIDSLNTYEQYF
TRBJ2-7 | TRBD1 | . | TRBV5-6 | TGTGCCAGTCAGGGGGCAAGCCGTCGGGAGCAGTACTTC | CASQGASRREQYF
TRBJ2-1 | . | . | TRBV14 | TGTGCCAGCAGCCAAGAAGTGTCCCCACAGTTCTTC | CASSQEVSPQFF
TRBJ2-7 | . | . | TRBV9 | TGTGCCAGCAGCGTTTACGGGGGCGAGCAGTACTTC | CASSVYGGEQYF
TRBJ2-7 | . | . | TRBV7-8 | TGTGCCAGCAGCCCGACATACGAGCAGTACTTC | CASSPTYEQYF
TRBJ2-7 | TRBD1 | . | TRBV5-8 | TGTGCCAGCAGCTTTGAAAGGGACAGGGCCGGCCAGTACTTC | CASSFERDRAGQYF
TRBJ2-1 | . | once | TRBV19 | TGTGCCAGTAGTATAGTGGCTGTGAAGGGTGAGCAGTTCTTC | CASSIVAVKGEQFF
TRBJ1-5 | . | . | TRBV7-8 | TGTGCCAGCAGCTTAGATGGGGCACCTCAGCCCCAGCATTTT | CASSLDGAPQPQHF
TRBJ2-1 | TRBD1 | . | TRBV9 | TGTGCCAGCAGCGTAGCGAAGGGGGCGCTTCTTGAGCAGTTCTTC | CASSVAKGALLEQFF
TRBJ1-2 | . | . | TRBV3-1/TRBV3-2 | TGTGCCAGCAGCTTGGGACCTGCTTTTCGCTACACCTTC | CASSLGPAFRYTF
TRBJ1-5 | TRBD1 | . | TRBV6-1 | TGTGCCAGCAGTGAGGGACAGTACAATCAGCCCCAGCATTTT | CASSEGQYNQPQHF
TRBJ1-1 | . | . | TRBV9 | TGTGCCAGCAGCGTAGGGGTGGGCACTGAAGCTTTCTTT | CASSVGVGTEAFF
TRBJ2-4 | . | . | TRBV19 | TGTGCCAGTAGTATAAGAAACATTCAGTACTTC | CASSIRNIQYF
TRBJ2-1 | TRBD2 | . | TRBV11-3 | TGTGCCAGCAGCTTAGCCGGGGGGGCGGGTGAGCAGTTCTTC | CASSLAGGAGEQFF
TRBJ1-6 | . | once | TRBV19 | TGTGCCAGTAGACAGGGAAAGAACTATTCACCCCTCCACTTT | CASRQGKNYSPLHF
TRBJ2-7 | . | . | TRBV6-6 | TGTGCCGCCCAGGGTGCCAGCTACGAGCAGTACTTC | CAAQGASYEQYF
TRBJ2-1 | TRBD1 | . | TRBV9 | TGTGCCAGCAGCGTAAGTACAGGGGACTACAATGAGCAGTTCTTC | CASSVSTGDYNEQFF
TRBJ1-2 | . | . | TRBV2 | TGTGCCAGCAATGGCGGTCCGGGGGGCTACACCTTC | CASNGGPGGYTF
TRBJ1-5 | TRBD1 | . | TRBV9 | TGTGCCAGCAGCCGAACAGGGGGCGGCAATCAGCCCCAGCATTTT | CASSRTGGGNQPQHF